A single sample gave rise to the 9 T cell receptor beta chains below, sequenced in a study of T cells in Graves' hyperthyroidism and ophthalmopathy. RNA transcripts were the template for amplifying TCR beta CDR3 regions. An initial round of RT-PCR targeting the TCR CDR3 relied on the HTBI primer set. TCRdb re-called the multiplex PCR reads through MiXCR, storing one row per CDR3 protein. The table lists fewer than 600,000 distinct CDR3 sequences, around an eighth of them singletons, with 15% to 20% in the top ten. Source material: blood. The receptors originated from a woman aged 18-29 years with Graves' hyperthyroidism.

This clonotype occurred many times. The V and J genes are TRBV12-3 or TRBV12-4 and TRBJ1-1; 10 bases fit TRBD1. CDR3 size: 13 residues. The V and J ends lost 7 bases and 9 bases, in that order; junction bases with no gene match: 8. The CDR3 region is CASTPGQGIKAFF. CDR3 nucleotide sequence: TGTGCCAGCACCCCGGGACAGGGGATCAAAGCTTTCTTT.

At least ten counts were recorded for this clonotype. V and J are TRBV15 and TRBJ2-1; weak D call: TRBD2 (6 bases). The V gene's germline CDR1 is LNHNV and CDR2 YYDKDF (reference sequence). Trimming shortened V by 3 bases and J by 5 bases, and 20 bases separated the two germline ends. This CDR3 comprises 17 residues. CDR3 nucleotides: TGTGCCACCAGCAGGTCGAGGAGGAGGGGAGTTCACAATGAGCAGTTCTTC. This encodes CATSRSRRRGVHNEQFF.

This clonotype appeared many times. J is TRBJ1-1 and V is TRBV9; D gene ambiguous. Germline V CDR1 and CDR2: SGDLS, YYNGEE. The CDR3 covers 15 residues. The V end was cut by 4 bases, the J end by 4 bases, with 17 bases between. The CDR3 protein is CASSPNPGGSTEAFF. Written as DNA, the CDR3 is TGTGCCAGCAGCCCAAATCCGGGAGGGAGCACTGAAGCTTTCTTT.

This clonotype was seen only once. The chain links TRBV27 to TRBJ1-1; D gene ambiguous. The CDR3 runs to 14 residues. Per the germline V gene, CDR1 is MNHEY and CDR2 is SMNVEV (reference sequence). Trimming left V 0 bases short and J 8 bases short, with 13 bases between. The CDR3 is CASSLSVGLREAFF. In DNA form, the CDR3 reads TGTGCCAGCAGTTTATCGGTTGGGCTGAGGGAAGCTTTCTTT.

This clonotype was recorded at least ten times. The chain couples TRBV6-1 to TRBJ1-2, with D uncertain. Germline V gene lookup returns CDR1 MNHNS and CDR2 SASEGT. The CDR3 spans 14 residues. Trimming removed 5 bases at V and 6 bases at J, with 16 bases between. The CDR3 DNA is TGTGCCAGCAGTTCCCTAGGAGATGGGCATGGCTACACCTTC. Its translation is CASSSLGDGHGYTF.

This clonotype was detected many times. The rearrangement links TRBV18 to TRBJ1-6; D remains unclear. Germline assignment: CDR1 KGHSH and CDR2 LQKENI. This CDR3 region has 15 residues. With 0 bases removed from V and 8 bases from J, the gap between germline ends came to 11 bases. The CDR3 loop reads CASSPPSVYHSPLHF. The CDR3 DNA reads TGTGCCAGCTCACCACCTTCCGTGTACCATTCACCCCTCCACTTT.

This clonotype was counted at least ten times. The chain couples TRBV2 to TRBJ1-1; weak D call: TRBD1 (6 bases). The CDR3 runs to 15 residues. Trimming removed 3 bases from V and 3 bases from J, with 14 bases in between. Looked up from germline, CDR1 is SNHLY and CDR2 is FYNNEI. This chain's CDR3 is CASSDSGAGDTEAFF. CDR3 in DNA: TGTGCCAGCAGTGACTCGGGGGCTGGGGACACTGAAGCTTTCTTT.

The chain has TRBV20-1 and TRBJ1-4, with D perhaps TRBD1 (5 bases). The CDR3 loop spans 23 amino acids. The germline CDR1 and CDR2 sequences are DFQATT and SNEGSKA (reference sequence). V was cut by 5 bases and J by 4 bases, with 41 bases left in between. CDR3 amino acids: CSARPRSKFPHFVRALVNEKLFF. For the CDR3, the DNA is TGCAGTGCTCGCCCCAGAAGCAAGTTTCCCCACTTCGTCAGGGCACTAGTTAATGAAAAACTGTTTTTT.

In this sample, this clonotype turned up a few times. The chain joins TRBV27 to TRBJ1-2, with TRBD1 matching over 7 bases. This CDR3 comprises 13 residues. J was trimmed by 8 bases and V by 3 bases; bases with no gene match: 6. Germline CDR1 is MNHEY and CDR2 is SMNVEV (reference sequence). The CDR3 spells CASSFWQGGGYTF. The CDR3 bases are TGTGCCAGCAGTTTCTGGCAGGGGGGAGGCTACACCTTC.